These T cell receptor beta chains were read from a single sample in a study of blood T cell repertoires in COVID-19. The protocol was immunoSEQ multiplex PCR, while the TCRdb copy is restricted to in-frame clones and leaves out a portion. The sample carries 140,000 to 150,000 clones, 84% recorded once. The specimen sequenced was peripheral blood. Receptors originate from a human donor in a cohort sampled during active COVID-19. CDR3s include the opening cysteine and the closing phenylalanine or tryptophan. Fields, in order: V gene, clone size, D gene, J gene, CDR3 protein, CDR3 DNA. A D gene is named only where the DNA matches it firmly. Clone size is not always given. Where it is, it says once, few, many or a class for expanded clones.

V gene: TRBV7-2
clone size: -
D gene: TRBD1
J gene: TRBJ2-1
CDR3 protein: CASSPTGTGVHEQFF
CDR3 DNA: TGTGCCAGCAGCCCAACCGGGACAGGGGTCCATGAGCAGTTCTTC

V gene: TRBV5-1
clone size: -
D gene: -
J gene: TRBJ1-6
CDR3 protein: CASSLGGRTDSPLHF
CDR3 DNA: TGCGCCAGCAGCTTGGGGGGACGGACAGATTCACCCCTCCACTTT

V gene: TRBV6-5
clone size: -
D gene: TRBD1
J gene: TRBJ2-2
CDR3 protein: CASSRTGAGGELFF
CDR3 DNA: TGTGCCAGCAGTAGGACAGGGGCGGGCGGGGAGCTGTTTTTT

V gene: TRBV5-1
clone size: -
D gene: TRBD2
J gene: TRBJ2-3
CDR3 protein: CASSTSGGFTDTQYF
CDR3 DNA: TGCGCCAGCTCGACTAGCGGGGGGTTCACAGATACGCAGTATTTT

V gene: TRBV7-2
clone size: once
D gene: TRBD2
J gene: TRBJ2-1
CDR3 protein: CASSLAPASGGQGEQFF
CDR3 DNA: TGTGCCAGCAGCTTAGCTCCTGCTAGCGGGGGGCAGGGGGAGCAGTTCTTC

V gene: TRBV24-1
clone size: -
D gene: -
J gene: TRBJ2-5
CDR3 protein: CATSDPGQLPQETQYF
CDR3 DNA: TGTGCCACCAGTGACCCGGGACAACTCCCCCAAGAGACCCAGTACTTC

V gene: TRBV7-4
clone size: -
D gene: -
J gene: TRBJ2-3
CDR3 protein: CASSRPEQGGAEEYTDTQYF
CDR3 DNA: TGTGCCAGCAGCCGGCCAGAGCAAGGGGGGGCTGAGGAATACACAGATACGCAGTATTTT

V gene: TRBV19
clone size: -
D gene: -
J gene: TRBJ1-2
CDR3 protein: CASSWTVTNYGYTF
CDR3 DNA: TGTGCCAGTAGTTGGACAGTGACAAACTATGGCTACACCTTC

V gene: TRBV3-1/TRBV3-2
clone size: few
D gene: -
J gene: TRBJ2-1
CDR3 protein: CASRGTTEQFF
CDR3 DNA: TGTGCCAGCAGGGGGACAACTGAGCAGTTCTTC

V gene: TRBV21-1
clone size: -
D gene: -
J gene: TRBJ1-2
CDR3 protein: CASSPRDSNNYGYTF
CDR3 DNA: TGTGCCAGCAGCCCCCGGGACAGCAATAATTATGGCTACACCTTC

V gene: TRBV9
clone size: once
D gene: -
J gene: TRBJ1-2
CDR3 protein: CASSARGTNYGYTF
CDR3 DNA: TGTGCCAGCAGCGCCCGGGGGACTAACTATGGCTACACCTTC

V gene: TRBV5-1
clone size: -
D gene: TRBD2
J gene: TRBJ2-3
CDR3 protein: CASSPGLAVATQYF
CDR3 DNA: TGCGCCAGCAGCCCCGGACTAGCGGTCGCCACGCAGTATTTT

V gene: TRBV9
clone size: -
D gene: -
J gene: TRBJ1-2
CDR3 protein: CASSVGPERGYTF
CDR3 DNA: TGTGCCAGCAGCGTAGGACCGGAGAGAGGCTACACCTTC

V gene: TRBV20-1
clone size: -
D gene: -
J gene: TRBJ2-1
CDR3 protein: CSARYNEQFF
CDR3 DNA: TGCAGTGCCCGGTACAATGAGCAGTTCTTC

V gene: TRBV28
clone size: -
D gene: -
J gene: TRBJ2-4
CDR3 protein: CASSLEIGLIQYF
CDR3 DNA: TGTGCCAGCAGTTTAGAGATCGGGTTGATTCAGTACTTC

V gene: TRBV9
clone size: -
D gene: -
J gene: TRBJ2-3
CDR3 protein: CASSVSAGADTQYF
CDR3 DNA: TGTGCCAGCAGCGTATCAGCAGGCGCAGATACGCAGTATTTT

V gene: TRBV7-3
clone size: -
D gene: -
J gene: TRBJ2-1
CDR3 protein: CASSLRGGSYNEQFF
CDR3 DNA: TGTGCCAGCAGCTTGAGGGGGGGCTCCTACAATGAGCAGTTCTTC

V gene: TRBV2
clone size: -
D gene: -
J gene: TRBJ2-1
CDR3 protein: CASSESTYNEQFF
CDR3 DNA: TGTGCCAGCAGTGAATCAACCTACAATGAGCAGTTCTTC

V gene: TRBV12-5
clone size: -
D gene: -
J gene: TRBJ1-1
CDR3 protein: CASGWPGEAFF
CDR3 DNA: TGTGCTAGTGGATGGCCGGGAGAAGCTTTCTTT

V gene: TRBV5-1
clone size: -
D gene: -
J gene: TRBJ1-1
CDR3 protein: CASSRTVNTEAFF
CDR3 DNA: TGCGCCAGCAGCAGGACAGTGAACACTGAAGCTTTCTTT

V gene: TRBV27
clone size: -
D gene: -
J gene: TRBJ2-5
CDR3 protein: CASSLLRGRQETQYF
CDR3 DNA: TGTGCCAGCAGTTTATTGCGGGGACGACAAGAGACCCAGTACTTC

V gene: TRBV12-3/TRBV12-4
clone size: -
D gene: -
J gene: TRBJ1-2
CDR3 protein: CASSPSYGYTF
CDR3 DNA: TGTGCCAGCAGCCCCTCGTATGGCTACACCTTC

V gene: TRBV18
clone size: -
D gene: TRBD1
J gene: TRBJ2-1
CDR3 protein: CASSLDRGGGGDNEQFF
CDR3 DNA: TGTGCCAGCTCCCTAGACAGGGGAGGAGGGGGAGACAATGAGCAGTTCTTC

V gene: TRBV5-1
clone size: -
D gene: TRBD1
J gene: TRBJ1-5
CDR3 protein: CASSPYGTDSNQPQHF
CDR3 DNA: TGCGCCAGCAGCCCTTACGGGACAGATAGCAATCAGCCCCAGCATTTT

V gene: TRBV5-6
clone size: few
D gene: -
J gene: TRBJ1-4
CDR3 protein: CASSLSGVNEKLFF
CDR3 DNA: TGTGCCAGCAGCCTCTCCGGTGTTAATGAAAAACTGTTTTTT

V gene: TRBV19
clone size: -
D gene: TRBD1
J gene: TRBJ1-4
CDR3 protein: CASSIPGTGVEKLFF
CDR3 DNA: TGTGCCAGTAGTATCCCCGGGACAGGGGTCGAAAAACTGTTTTTT